This T cell receptor beta chain is drawn from a study of HIV-infected patients and healthy controls (dated by TCRdb to the mid-2010s). Background on the whole study: Although they stayed below normal ranges, CD4 counts in 14 of 16 patients rose modestly but significantly after three months of therapy. CD8 counts showed no consistent shift during early therapy, whereas the CD4:CD8 ratio rose slightly. Viral load became undetectable in about 70% of the 16 patients by the second bleed and in all patients after a further year of therapy. Relative to controls, total CDR3 counts per chain did not differ significantly, and patients lacked overall T-cell lymphocytopenia. Whether deep TCR repertoire sequencing of small blood samples from HIV patients could capture immune perturbation and reconstitution was tested in the study.

Using SuperScript III with primers targeting the alpha and beta constant regions, around 480 ng of RNA was reverse transcribed. Separate alpha and beta chain libraries were generated by chain-specific third strand synthesis with multiplexing indices. The protocol used a single primer pair to amplify all rearrangements within a chain, which avoided primer bias, and attached molecular barcodes to each cDNA molecule. Purified cDNA was joined by T4 RNA Ligase 1 to a 5' RACE adapter carrying a random hexamer and the SP2 sequencing primer site. The authors primed second strand synthesis from the SP2 site with Phusion polymerase and used slow temperature ramps to favor optimal annealing. Joined together, two random hexamer sequences that had both been added before amplification formed the 12-nucleotide barcode of each molecule. P5 and P7 adapter elements plus a second index were added in a short first PCR, which was followed by a roughly 24-cycle amplification PCR with P5s and P7 primers. Libraries received roughly 26 PCR cycles in total, were quantified on a Qubit, sized on a Bioanalyzer, and diluted to roughly 4 nM. Sequencing of the normalized libraries was performed on an Illumina MiSeq with 2 x 250 paired-end kits. Into around 9.8 ul Tris-Cl, the reverse transcription reactions were eluted following cleanup on MinElute columns. A 1:1 ratio of AMPure XP beads was used to clean the adapter ligations after they had run for about 23 hours at 16 degrees C. The paper's data handling went like this. Demultiplexed FASTQ files were processed with a modified Decombinator that output V, J, insert and barcode information. Sequences that shared a barcode but differed from the dominant sequence were treated as errors and discarded, and barcodes were clustered at Levenshtein distance 3 and counted to estimate the original cDNA molecules. For downstream analyses, the R packages ineq, vegan, igraph and RCytoscape were used, along with IMGT nomenclature and CDR3 definitions. To avoid skew from clonal expansion, each TCR was counted once, and V gene usage was computed over distinct sequences. Within a donor, similarity networks joined unique CDR3 amino acid sequences in every case where two of them were separated by a single Levenshtein edit. The authors compiled published HIV-specific CDR3s (about 99 alpha, some 710 beta) and CMV-specific CDR3s (roughly 12 alpha, 200 to 300 beta) and searched for them in the repertoires. It was shown by random subsampling to size-matched repertoires that the decreased diversity of patients was not caused by their lower sequence numbers. The public sequencing data were trimmed at Q25 with fastp and processed into clonotypes with MiXCR by TCRdb, which kept only in-frame beta chains. Every distinct CDR3 protein forms one entry, paired with its most common genes and DNA. These V and J calls rely on TCRdb rather than the paper's analysis. The sample yields roughly 14,000 distinct CDR3 sequences; 9% to 15% were counted once. Clones ranked in the top ten supply approximately 42% of the sample.

The study collected follow-up blood from HIV-infected patients roughly three months, about 14 weeks, after antiretroviral therapy began. Whole blood was used without fractionating the cells, so the repertoire represented all peripheral T cells without sorting. For RNA extraction, an approximately 2.6 ml sample of peripheral blood was drawn into Tempus tubes. Patients with febrile or AIDS-related illness, tumors, hepatitis B or C coinfection, immunomodulatory therapy, recent vaccination or treatment interruptions were excluded from enrollment. Residual genomic DNA was removed with the TURBO-DNase kit and globin mRNA was depleted with GLOBINclear. From the cysteine up to the phenylalanine, the CDR3 has a length of 16 residues. Of the read, only the CDR3 DNA is kept; its 48 bases are in frame from base 1. V lost 2 bases and J lost 4 bases, and the count of bases not matched to a germline gene is 5.

The paper's findings and limits, for the study overall: In HIV-infected patients, the apparent post-therapy recovery of the Gini index was not replicated in size-matched repertoire data. Sequencing depth was restricted by the use of whole blood, which also prevented the dynamics of distinct T-cell subpopulations from being separated. Compared with controls, HIV-infected patients showed significantly different mean usage of eight alpha and eight beta V genes. Alpha-chain CDR3s from MAIT cells appeared at high frequency in healthy controls but were severely depleted in HIV+ repertoires. Roughly threefold more distinct CDR3s and higher Shannon diversity were observed in healthy control repertoires than in untreated HIV+ repertoires. The study did not determine donor HLA types. The study cohorts differed slightly in age and sex profile, but those differences did not account for the observed differences in diversity. Only sixteen HIV-infected individuals were processed, which the authors considered a major limit on how widely the findings apply. Most CMV-associated CDR3s became more frequent during therapy, although their change was not significant, whereas HIV-associated CDR3s showed a significant decrease in frequency. In the samples, alpha-beta chain pairing was left undetermined. Treated samples reflected only 2 to 3 months of therapy, arguably too short to observe immune reconstitution given low adult thymic output. Comparisons were complicated by unequal numbers of distinct sequences between patients and controls, and rare events from HIV-infected data were overweighted by size-matching. By Jaccard index and by the count of highly shared sequences, healthy controls shared more CDR3s between individuals than HIV+ patients did. HIV-infected repertoires had significantly higher mean Gini indices than controls, possibly reflecting oligoclonality.

This clonotype has at least ten counts. What antigen it recognizes has not been identified. No quality values exist for individual bases; no much larger clone is one base distant. The sequenced sample was blood, obtained during antiretroviral therapy. The chain is encoded by TRBV12-3 or TRBV12-4 joined to TRBJ2-1; 10 junctional bases match TRBD2. This TCR derives from an adult with HIV infection. The donor label of this sample is uncertain. CDR3 sequence: CASSLRLAGEYNEQFF. The sequenced DNA is TGTGCCAGCAGTTTAAGGCTAGCGGGAGAATACAATGAGCAGTTCTTC.